The 29 T cell receptor beta chains reported below all come from one sample, sequenced in a study of T cells in narcolepsy. Clones were read by immunoSEQ multiplex PCR, and TCRdb kept only the in-frame ones, dropping some. Counted here are approximately 30,000 clones, around nine tenths occurring once; the ten biggest clones make up around 1.1%. The sequencing input was CD45RA- memory CD4+ T cells from PBMCs. The receptors were gathered from a human donor with narcolepsy.

This clone appeared once. The chain joins TRBV6-1 to TRBJ2-7, with 10 bases fitting TRBD2. V gave up 4 bases and J gave up 3 bases; unmatched junction bases: 15. CDR1 is MNHNS and CDR2 is SASEGT in the germline V gene. This CDR3 is built from 18 residues. The CDR3 DNA sequence: TGTGCCAGCAGTGCCACCGGGACTAGCGCCAGACGGGGCTACGAGCAGTACTTC. It is translated as CASSATGTSARRGYEQYF.

This clone counts as medium-sized (0.01 to 0.1%). The V and J genes are TRBV10-3 and TRBJ1-3; a possible D gene is TRBD1 (6 bases). CDR3 length: 13 residues. Germline V gives CDR1 ENHRY, CDR2 SYGVKD. Trimming pared 6 bases from V and 0 bases from J, leaving 6 bases between. The CDR3 sequence is CAIRDSSGNTIYF. In DNA, the CDR3 is TGTGCCATCAGGGACAGCTCTGGAAACACCATATATTTT.

In its sample, this clone was seen once. This sequence joins TRBV5-1 and TRBJ1-1; 7 bases map to TRBD1. J lost 1 base, V lost 0 bases, and 0 bases had no gene match. The CDR3 spans 14 residues. Germline V gives CDR1 SGHRS, CDR2 YFSETQ. The CDR3 sequence: CASSLDRGNTEAFF. DNA for the CDR3: TGCGCCAGCAGCTTGGACAGGGGGAACACTGAAGCTTTCTTT.

Notes on this clone: This CDR3 is also generated by other DNA sequences in the sample. The rearrangement joins TRBV27 to TRBJ1-1; D gene uncertain. Looked up from germline, CDR1 is MNHEY and CDR2 is SMNVEV (reference sequence). The V end lost 2 bases, the J end lost 0 bases, and 7 bases lay between the germline ends. The CDR3 contains 14 residues. The CDR3 nucleotides are TGTGCCAGCAGTTTAAACGGGATGAACACTGAAGCTTTCTTT. Amino acid sequence: CASSLNGMNTEAFF.

The chain is built from TRBV7-6 and TRBJ2-2; tentative D call: TRBD2 (5 bases). Looked up from germline, CDR1 is SGHVS and CDR2 is FNYEAQ. Between the trimmed V and J ends, which lost 3 bases and 6 bases, there was a span of 8 bases. The CDR3 sequence is 13 residues long. CDR3 DNA sequence: TGTGCCAGCAGCTTCGGGGTACCCGGGGAGCTGTTTTTT. Translating it yields CASSFGVPGELFF.

V gene TRBV5-4 combines with J gene TRBJ1-2; D remains unclear. V was pared by 3 bases and J by 4 bases, with 19 bases between. The CDR3 consists of 16 residues. Germline V gives CDR1 SGHNT, CDR2 YYREEE (reference sequence). The CDR3 sequence is CASSSILLPSVYGYTF. The CDR3 DNA sequence: TGTGCCAGCAGCTCGATCCTCCTCCCGTCAGTCTATGGCTACACCTTC.

This sequence joins TRBV28 and TRBJ2-5, with a possible D match to TRBD1 (5 bases). V was clipped by 3 bases and J by 4 bases, with 12 bases between them. This CDR3 has 14 residues. Looked up from germline, CDR1 is MDHEN and CDR2 is SYDVKM. For the CDR3, the DNA is TGTGCCAGCAGTTTTAGTTTGGGGCGAGAGACCCAGTACTTC. Residues: CASSFSLGRETQYF.

The DNA of the CDR3 is TGTGCCAGCAGTGAACGGGCGAGGAATGAAAAACTGTTTTTT. This encodes CASSERARNEKLFF. The rearrangement joins TRBV6-1 to TRBJ1-4; D gene unclear. Germline V lookup: CDR1 MNHNS, CDR2 SASEGT. Trimming removed 2 bases at V and 5 bases at J, with 9 bases between. This CDR3 has 14 amino acids.

The chain recombines TRBV2 with TRBJ2-1; 12 bases match TRBD2. With 1 base clipped from V and 10 bases from J, the junction kept 8 bases outside the gene matches. CDR1 SNHLY and CDR2 FYNNEI come from the germline V gene. The CDR3 runs to 16 residues. The CDR3 DNA reads TGTGCCAGCAGTGAAGGGACTAGCGGGGCCATTTCGGAGCAGTTCTTC. Amino acids: CASSEGTSGAISEQFF.

This rearrangement joins TRBV9 to TRBJ2-7; TRBD2 agrees at 9 bases. Germline V lookup: CDR1 SGDLS, CDR2 YYNGEE. CDR3 length: 14 residues. V shed 5 bases and J 4 bases; nucleotides not matched to a gene: 7. DNA of the CDR3: TGTGCCAGCAGTAAGGCTAGCGGGGTGTACGAGCAGTACTTC. This encodes CASSKASGVYEQYF.

The J gene is TRBJ2-2, the V gene TRBV19, with 10 bases that match TRBD2. CDR3 length equals 13 residues. Germline assignment: CDR1 LNHDA and CDR2 SQIVND (reference sequence). V lost 10 bases, J lost 8 bases, and 7 bases stayed unmatched. CDR3 DNA: TGTGCCACTAGGGGACTAGCGAGAGGGGAGCTGTTTTTT. Its protein product is CATRGLARGELFF.

This clone was seen only a few times. V and J are TRBV2 and TRBJ2-5; D perhaps matches TRBD2 (5 bases). V was pared by 2 bases and J by 5 bases, with 9 bases between. The CDR3 runs 13 residues. CDR1 is SNHLY and CDR2 is FYNNEI in the germline V gene. The CDR3 nucleotides read TGTGCCAGCAGTGAAAGAGGGTCGGAGACCCAGTACTTC. Translated, it gives CASSERGSETQYF.

This clone was picked up a small number of times. This CDR3 is CASSHTGGADSYEQYF. CDR3 DNA sequence: TGTGCCAGCAGCCACACAGGGGGCGCAGACTCCTACGAGCAGTACTTC. This chain joins TRBV5-8 and TRBJ2-7, with TRBD1 matching 9 bases. The CDR3 is made up of 16 amino acids. Trimming took 4 bases from V and 0 from J; bases not matched to a gene: 8. Germline CDR1 SGHTS, CDR2 YDEGEE. The full variable domain, completed using reference TRBV5-8 and TRBJ2-7, is EAGVTQSPTHLIKTRGQQATLRCSPISGHTSVYWYQQALGLGLQFLLWYDEGEERNRGNFPPRFSGRQFPNYSSELNVNALELEDSALYLCASSHTGGADSYEQYFGPGTRLTVT.

This clone was counted between two and nine times. The chain is built from TRBV18 and TRBJ1-3; TRBD1 matches at 9 bases. In germline, CDR1 is KGHSH, CDR2 LQKENI. The CDR3 runs to 15 residues. After removal of 6 bases from V and 4 bases from J, the junction contained 7 bases not matched to a gene. Here the CDR3 DNA reads TGTGCCAGCTCCATACAGGGGGCAAGAGGAAACACCATATATTTT. Protein product: CASSIQGARGNTIYF.

The J gene is TRBJ1-2, the V gene TRBV12-2; TRBD1, the D gene given by the table, was not confirmed from the DNA. TRBV12-2 is a recognized pseudogene. The CDR3 runs to 16 residues. The chain's CDR3 is CASRFGTGRANYGYTF. In DNA form, the CDR3 reads TGTGCAAGTCGCTTTGGGACAGGGAGGGCTAACTATGGCTACACCTTC.

As regards this clone: One end of the junction does not line up with germline, which may come from a read error. This chain uses TRBV5-4 with TRBJ2-1, with D possibly matching TRBD1 (5 bases). From germline, CDR1 is SGHNT and CDR2 YYREEE (reference sequence). This CDR3 spans 13 amino acids. The CDR3 is CASSVDSYKEQFF. CDR3 sequence (DNA): TGTGCCAGCAGCGTCGACAGCTACAAGGAGCAGTTCTTC.

The chain is built from TRBV6-6 and TRBJ1-2; no clear D gene. Germline assignment: CDR1 MNHNY and CDR2 SVGAGI (reference sequence). This CDR3 is 14 amino acids long. V lost 5 bases and J 4 bases, leaving 14 bases between the germline ends. Here the CDR3 reads CASSPALRGYGYTF. DNA for the CDR3: TGTGCCAGCAGTCCGGCCCTCCGAGGCTATGGCTACACCTTC.

The chain's CDR3 is CASSVGATNTEAFF. For the CDR3, the DNA is TGTGCCAGCTCCGTGGGAGCGACGAACACTGAAGCTTTCTTT. The chain employs TRBV18 and TRBJ1-1; the D is unclear. The germline CDR1 and CDR2 sequences are KGHSH and LQKENI. Trimming removed 6 bases from V and 1 base from J, with 12 bases in between. This CDR3 has 14 residues.

The DNA for the CDR3 is TGTGCCAGTAGTATAAAGGGACCTCAGCCCCAGCATTTT. Protein sequence: CASSIKGPQPQHF. V usage is TRBV19 and J usage is TRBJ1-5, with D perhaps TRBD1 (5 bases). Trimming removed 2 bases at V and 6 bases at J, with 8 bases between. Germline-derived CDR1 and CDR2 are LNHDA and SQIVND (reference sequence). There are 13 residues in the CDR3. The full variable domain, in which reference TRBV19 and TRBJ1-5 provide the parts outside the CDR3, is DGGITQSPKYLFRKEGQNVTLSCEQNLNHDAMYWYRQDPGQGLRLIYYSQIVNDFQKGDIAEGYSVSREKKESFPLTVTSAQKNPTAFYLCASSIKGPQPQHFGDGTRLSIL.

The CDR3 loop is CASQLGLAGTNEQFF. The DNA for the CDR3 is TGTGCCAGTCAACTGGGCCTAGCGGGGACCAATGAGCAGTTCTTC. The V gene is TRBV2, the J gene TRBJ2-1, with TRBD2 matching 9 bases. V shed 9 bases and J 6 bases; nucleotides not matched to a gene: 12. Germline values: CDR1 SNHLY, CDR2 FYNNEI. The CDR3 consists of 15 residues.

This sequence joins TRBV27 and TRBJ2-2, with 7 bases matching TRBD2. Germline V gene data show CDR1 as MNHEY and CDR2 as SMNVEV (reference sequence). Trimming cost V 5 bases and J 3 bases; bases outside gene matches: 6. This CDR3 spans 15 amino acids. The DNA for the CDR3 is TGTGCCAGCAGTGTCTGGGGGGGGGACACCGGGGAGCTGTTTTTT. Translation gives CASSVWGGDTGELFF.

V usage is TRBV18 and J usage is TRBJ1-3; possibly TRBD1 for D (6 bases). The CDR3 spans 16 residues. V dropped 2 bases and J dropped 0 bases, with 11 bases sitting between them. Looked up from germline, CDR1 is KGHSH and CDR2 is LQKENI. The CDR3 loop is CASSPRTDVSGNTIYF. DNA of the CDR3: TGTGCCAGCTCACCAAGGACAGACGTCTCTGGAAACACCATATATTTT.

V usage is TRBV5-6 and J usage is TRBJ1-5; D call uncertain. Germline V gene data show CDR1 as SGHDT and CDR2 as YYEEEE. The CDR3 is made up of 16 amino acids. V was trimmed by 2 bases and J by 2 bases, leaving 14 bases between them. The CDR3 DNA follows: TGTGCCAGCAGCTTAGGGCCCCCGGACGGCAATCAGCCCCAGCATTTT. Its translation: CASSLGPPDGNQPQHF.

V and J are TRBV18 and TRBJ2-1; TRBD1 aligns across 8 bases. Unmatched junction bases numbered 7, after V lost 5 bases and J lost 4 bases. The CDR3 runs to 15 residues. The germline gives CDR1 KGHSH, CDR2 LQKENI. CDR3 sequence (DNA): TGTGCCAGCTCAGTTGGACAGGGTGGGTACAATGAGCAGTTCTTC. Protein: CASSVGQGGYNEQFF.

The chain has TRBV7-9 and TRBJ2-5; tentatively, D is TRBD2 (6 bases). V lost 1 base to trimming and J lost 5 bases, with 14 bases between them. This CDR3 spans 15 amino acids. Germline V gene sequence: CDR1 SEHNR, CDR2 FQNEAQ (reference sequence). The CDR3 protein is CASSLVSGGRETQYF. As DNA, the CDR3 is TGTGCCAGCAGCTTAGTTTCCGGGGGTAGGGAGACCCAGTACTTC.

This chain links TRBV19 with TRBJ1-2; 8 positions match TRBD1. The V gene end was trimmed by 4 bases and the J gene end by 8 bases; junction bases not matched to a gene: 6. The germline CDR1 and CDR2 sequences are LNHDA and SQIVND (reference sequence). The CDR3 extends over 13 amino acids. Written as DNA, the CDR3 is TGTGCCAGTAGTAGCGGCAGGGGGCAAGGCTACACCTTC. This encodes CASSSGRGQGYTF.

The V gene is TRBV10-2, the J gene TRBJ1-2; 12 bases align to TRBD1. Germline V gives CDR1 WSHSY, CDR2 SAAADI. This CDR3 has 14 amino acids. J gave up 7 bases and V 4 bases, and 4 bases lay outside the gene matches. The CDR3 sequence: CASSGGDRGLGYTF. For the CDR3, the DNA is TGCGCCAGCAGTGGCGGGGACAGGGGGCTTGGCTACACCTTC.

The gene calls are TRBV5-4 and TRBJ2-1; D is ambiguous. Germline assignment: CDR1 SGHNT and CDR2 YYREEE (reference sequence). The CDR3 runs to 15 residues. V lost 0 bases and J 6 bases, leaving 13 bases between the germline ends. The CDR3 DNA reads as TGTGCCAGCAGCTTGGCGGCATCCATCAGCAATGAGCAGTTCTTC. Its protein is CASSLAASISNEQFF.

V usage is TRBV2 and J usage is TRBJ1-2; tentatively, D is TRBD1 (5 bases). The CDR3 runs to 15 residues. Germline V gene sequence: CDR1 SNHLY, CDR2 FYNNEI. Deletions cut 6 bases from V and 0 bases from J, with 14 bases between. In DNA, the CDR3 is TGTGCCAGCAGCCTAGTCGGGGGAGCTAACTATGGCTACACCTTC. Its protein product is CASSLVGGANYGYTF.